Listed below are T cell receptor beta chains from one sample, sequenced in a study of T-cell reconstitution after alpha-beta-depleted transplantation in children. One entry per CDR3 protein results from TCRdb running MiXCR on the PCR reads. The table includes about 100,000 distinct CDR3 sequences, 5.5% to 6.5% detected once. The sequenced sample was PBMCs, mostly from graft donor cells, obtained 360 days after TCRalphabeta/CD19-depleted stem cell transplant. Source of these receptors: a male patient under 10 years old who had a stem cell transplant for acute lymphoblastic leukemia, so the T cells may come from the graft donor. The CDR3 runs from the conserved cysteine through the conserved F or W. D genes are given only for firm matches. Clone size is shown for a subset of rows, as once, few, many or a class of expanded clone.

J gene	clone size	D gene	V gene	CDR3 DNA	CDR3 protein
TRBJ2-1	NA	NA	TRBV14	TGTGCCAGCAGCGGCGCCGACCACTACAATGAGCAGTTCTTC	CASSGADHYNEQFF
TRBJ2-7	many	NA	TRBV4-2	TGTGCCAGCAGCCAAGATCGGGCAGGCTTCTCCTACGAGCAGTACTTC	CASSQDRAGFSYEQYF
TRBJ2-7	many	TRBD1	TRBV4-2	TGTGCCAGCAGCCAAGATCCTATGACAGGGCCCTACGAGCAGTACTTC	CASSQDPMTGPYEQYF
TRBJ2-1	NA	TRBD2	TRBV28	TGTGCCAGCAGTTTCCGACTAGCGGGAGGGCCCGTCCCTTTTTACAATGAGCAGTTCTTC	CASSFRLAGGPVPFYNEQFF
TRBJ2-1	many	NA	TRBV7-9	TGTGCCAGCAGCTCACCGGGATCAAGGGATGAGCAGTTCTTC	CASSSPGSRDEQFF
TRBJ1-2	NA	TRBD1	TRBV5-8	TGTGCCAGCAGCCCCGGGACAGCCTACTATGGCTACACCTTC	CASSPGTAYYGYTF
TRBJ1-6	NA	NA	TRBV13	TGTGCCAGCAGCTCATACGGACACGCGTTTAATTCACCCCTCCACTTT	CASSSYGHAFNSPLHF
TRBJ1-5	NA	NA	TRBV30	TGTGCCTGGAGTCCCGACAGGTGGAATCAGCCCCAGCATTTT	CAWSPDRWNQPQHF
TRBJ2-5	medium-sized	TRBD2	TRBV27	TGTGCCAGCGGTCGCGCTAGCGGGAGCCAAGAGACCCAGTACTTC	CASGRASGSQETQYF
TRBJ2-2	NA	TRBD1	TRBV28	TGTGCCAGCAGTCCAACAACAGGGGACCCTTTCACCGGGGAGCTGTTTTTT	CASSPTTGDPFTGELFF
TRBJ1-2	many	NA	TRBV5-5	TGTGCCAGCAGCGCGCGGACCGTCTATGGCTACACCTTC	CASSARTVYGYTF
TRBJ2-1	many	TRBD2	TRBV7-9	TGTGCCAGCAGCTTACGGACTAGCGGCCAAAGGAGCAATGAGCAGTTCTTC	CASSLRTSGQRSNEQFF
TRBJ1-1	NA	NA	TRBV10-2	TGCGCCAGCAGTTTGGACACTGAAGCTTTCTTT	CASSLDTEAFF
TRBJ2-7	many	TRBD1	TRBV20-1	TGCAGTGCACCGGGACAGCTCAACGAGCAGTACTTC	CSAPGQLNEQYF
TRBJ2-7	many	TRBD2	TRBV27	TGTGCCAGCAGTTTCTGGTATCCGGGGGGGCCCCACTACGAGCAGTACTTC	CASSFWYPGGPHYEQYF
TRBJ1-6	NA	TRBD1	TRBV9	TGTGCCAGCAGCGTTTGGGACAGGGGGGCACCCCTCCACTTT	CASSVWDRGAPLHF
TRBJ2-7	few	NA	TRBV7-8	TGTGCCAGCAGCTTTGGGGCTCGTGAGAGGGGCCACGAGCAGTACTTC	CASSFGARERGHEQYF
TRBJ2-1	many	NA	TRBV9	TGTGCCAGCAGCGGGGGCCCGGGGGAGCAGTTCTTC	CASSGGPGEQFF
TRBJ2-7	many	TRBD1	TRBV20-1	TGCAGTGCTAGTGAGGGGGCCGAGCAGTACTTC	CSASEGAEQYF
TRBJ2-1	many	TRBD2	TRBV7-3	TGTGCCAGCAGCTGGGGGGGATACAATGAGCAGTTCTTC	CASSWGGYNEQFF
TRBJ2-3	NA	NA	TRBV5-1	TGCGCCAGCAGCCTTGGTGGGTTCGGAGGCACAGATACGCAGTATTTT	CASSLGGFGGTDTQYF
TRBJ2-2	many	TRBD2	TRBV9	TGTGCCAGCAGCGATCCCGAGCGGGAGGAAGCCGGGGAGCTGTTTTTT	CASSDPEREEAGELFF
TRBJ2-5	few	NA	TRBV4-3	TGCGCCAGCAGCCAAGCCTGGACGAGGGAAGAGACCCAGTACTTC	CASSQAWTREETQYF
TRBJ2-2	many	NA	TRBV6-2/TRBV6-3	TGTGCCAGCACCACAAAGGACTCGAACACCGGGGAGCTGTTTTTT	CASTTKDSNTGELFF
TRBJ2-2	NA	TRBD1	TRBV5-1	TGCGCCAGCAGCCTTTACAGGGGTCTTACCGGGGAGCTGTTTTTT	CASSLYRGLTGELFF
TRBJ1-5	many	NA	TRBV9	TGTGCCAGCAGCGTAGAAGGGAGAAGCAATCAGCCCCAGCATTTT	CASSVEGRSNQPQHF
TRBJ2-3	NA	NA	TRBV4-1	TGCGCCAGCAGCCAGCTCACCGGGACGATCACAGATACGCAGTATTTT	CASSQLTGTITDTQYF
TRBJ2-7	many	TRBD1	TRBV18	TGTGCCAGCTCGGACCGGGACAGGGGGCTCTACGAGCAGTACTTC	CASSDRDRGLYEQYF
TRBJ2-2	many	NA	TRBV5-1	TGCGCCAGCAGCTTGGATCTCACCGGGGAGCTGTTTTTT	CASSLDLTGELFF
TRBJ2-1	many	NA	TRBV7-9	TGTGCCAGCAGCCCACGGCGGGTTAGCGGCTCCTACAATGAGCAGTTCTTC	CASSPRRVSGSYNEQFF
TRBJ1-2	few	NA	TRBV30	TGTGCCTTCCGGAGGGGCGAAGGCTACACCTTC	CAFRRGEGYTF
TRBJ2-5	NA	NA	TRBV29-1	TGCAGCGTTGTACCAGGGGCGAACTTC	CSVVPGANF
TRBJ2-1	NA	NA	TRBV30	TGTGCCTGGAGTGTTCGGAGCTCCTACAATGAGCAGTTCTTC	CAWSVRSSYNEQFF
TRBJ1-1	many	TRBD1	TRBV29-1	TGCAGCGCTATACAGGGGCCTGAAGCTTTCTTT	CSAIQGPEAFF
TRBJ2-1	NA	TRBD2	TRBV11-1	TGTGCCAGCAGCTTAGAGGATCTAGCGGGTACCAATGAGCAGTTCTTC	CASSLEDLAGTNEQFF
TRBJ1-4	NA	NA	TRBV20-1	TGCAGTGCTTGGGCCCGGAACATTGCAACTAATGAAAAACTGTTTTTT	CSAWARNIATNEKLFF
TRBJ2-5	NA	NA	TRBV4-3	TGCGCCGGGTCCCCACCGGGGTCCCATCCCGGGACCCAGTACTTC	CAGSPPGSHPGTQYF